Presented here are 2 T cell receptor beta chains from one specimen sequenced in a study of T cell repertoires in cytomegalovirus infection. Antigen specificity for these receptors is unknown. TCRdb recomputed calls from the reads with MiXCR, one row per CDR3 protein. The sample contains over 100,000 distinct CDR3 sequences, roughly a tenth of which appear only once. Sequencing used PBMCs, sequenced either directly or after in vitro stimulation (not recorded which). These receptors were collected from a human donor in good health (CMV status not recorded). Some clones in this sample may be carry-over from other donors' samples.

This clonotype has only a few counts. The V and J genes are TRBV30 and TRBJ2-4; tentatively, D is TRBD1 (5 bases). Germline V CDR1 and CDR2: GTSNPN, SVGIG (reference sequence). This CDR3 region has 12 residues. V lost 4 bases and J 1 base, leaving 5 bases between the germline ends. CDR3 in amino acids: CAWKGAKNIQYF. The CDR3 bases are TGTGCCTGGAAGGGGGCCAAAAACATTCAGTACTTC.

This clonotype was detected many times. DNA for the CDR3: TGTGCCAGCAGCTTAGGGGTAGAGGCCTTAACCGGGGAGCTGTTTTTT. Translation gives CASSLGVEALTGELFF. The rearrangement joins TRBV7-8 to TRBJ2-2, with no clear D. Per the germline V gene, CDR1 is SGHVS and CDR2 is FQNEAQ. The V end was cut by 1 base, the J end by 5 bases, with 14 bases between. The CDR3 spans 16 residues.